The entry below gives a single T cell receptor (beta chain) sequence along with its context. A junction boundary mismatches the germline segment, possibly from a read error. The CDR3 consists of 12 residues. Germline assignment: CDR1 SGHTA and CDR2 FQGTGA. Repertoires were generated with immunoSEQ multiplex PCR, while TCRdb's copy carries only in-frame clones and drops some. Of approximately 70,000 clones detected, around nine tenths appear once; the ten largest clones hold under 30%. These data come from a study of T cell responses to AZD1222 COVID-19 vaccine. The sample here was peripheral blood, taken on day 0 of AZD1222 vaccination. This chain connects TRBV7-3 to TRBJ1-1; TRBD1 might be the D (5 bases). The source is an adult in good health. CDR3 region: CASSLTLGTFVF. CDR3 coding DNA: TGTGCCAGCAGCTTAACGCTCGGGACCTTCGTGTTT.